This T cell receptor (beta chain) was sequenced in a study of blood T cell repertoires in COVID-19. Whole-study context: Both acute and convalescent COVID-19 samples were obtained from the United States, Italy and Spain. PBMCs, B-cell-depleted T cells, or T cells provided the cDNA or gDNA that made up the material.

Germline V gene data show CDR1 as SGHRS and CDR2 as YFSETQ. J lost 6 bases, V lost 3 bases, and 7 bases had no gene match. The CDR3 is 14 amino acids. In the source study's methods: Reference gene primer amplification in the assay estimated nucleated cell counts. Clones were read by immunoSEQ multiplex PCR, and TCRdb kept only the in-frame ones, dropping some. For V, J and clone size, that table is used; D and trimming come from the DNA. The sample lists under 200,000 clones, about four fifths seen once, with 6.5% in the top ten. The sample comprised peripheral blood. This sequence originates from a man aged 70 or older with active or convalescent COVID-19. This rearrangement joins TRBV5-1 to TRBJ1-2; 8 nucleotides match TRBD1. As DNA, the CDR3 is TGCGCCAGCAGCTACCAGGCAGGGGGCGATGGCTACACCTTC. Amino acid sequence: CASSYQAGGDGYTF.